The present T cell receptor beta chain was sequenced within a study of OX40 agonist ivuxolimab in advanced cancers. Across the study: The diagnoses of dose-escalation patients were hepatocellular carcinoma, melanoma, renal cell or head and neck cancer. The study, taken as a whole, reports: Patients with a partial response at 0.1-3.0 mg/kg had among the lowest clonal expansion.

Autoimmune disease history or systemic immunosuppression disqualified patients. The data were produced by immunoSEQ multiplex PCR, yet TCRdb's version contains in-frame clones alone and is incomplete. The table shows about 40,000 clones, with about 88% occurring only once. The germline V and J ends were trimmed by 7 bases and 7 bases, with 10 bases remaining between them. Germline CDR1 reads SGHNT; CDR2 reads YENEEA. The CDR3 spans 12 residues. This clone showed up just once. The antigen is undetermined. The material sequenced was CD4+ or CD8+ T cells sorted from blood, taken in a trial of the OX40 agonist ivuxolimab. The chain employs TRBV11-3 and TRBJ2-2; possibly TRBD2 for D (5 bases). The receptor was derived from an adult with an advanced solid tumor such as melanoma, head and neck, liver or kidney cancer. The DNA of the CDR3 is TGTGCCAGCACCTCCGAGGGCGGGGAGCTGTTTTTT. Residues: CASTSEGGELFF. The variable domain in full, completed from reference TRBV11-3 and TRBJ2-2, reads EAGVVQSPRYKIIEKKQPVAFWCNPISGHNTLYWYLQNLGQGPELLIRYENEEAVDDSQLPKDRFSAERLKGVDSTLKIQPAELGDSAVYLCASTSEGGELFFGEGSRLTVL.